This T cell receptor (beta chain) was retrieved from a study of cytomegalovirus exposure and HLA in healthy donors. Between the trimmed V and J ends, which lost 0 bases and 8 bases, there was a span of 14 bases. This CDR3 spans 14 amino acids. Germline CDR1 is SGHRS and CDR2 is YFSETQ. Use of 60 Vbeta and 13 Jbeta primers characterized the PCR. Per the study methods: Unique TCR beta chains totaled roughly 80 million in a later count, with some 10 million of them shared. Profiling relied on immunoSEQ multiplex PCR, and the TCRdb table lists in-frame clones only, not all of them. D and trimming were read from the DNA, whereas the V and J calls and clone size are those reported in that table. In the table there are 55,000 to 80,000 clones, about 70% of which are singletons.

The sequencing sample was made of PBMCs. This chain links TRBV5-1 with TRBJ1-2; D is ambiguous. This sequence was found in a woman between 25 and 40 years old in good health and CMV-seropositive. The CDR3 DNA reads as TGCGCCAGCAGCTTGGATCCGGTCGACGGGGGCTACACCTTC. As protein: CASSLDPVDGGYTF.